This is a list of T cell receptor beta chains from one sample in a study of vaccination and CD4 T cells after COVID-19. TCRdb reprocessed the PCR reads via MiXCR and lists one record per CDR3 protein. The data contain some 13,000 distinct CDR3 sequences, 35% to 55% of them singletons. The antigens these receptors bind are not known. Sequenced sample: CD4+ T cells from blood, cultured in vitro. The receptors derive from a human donor who had recovered from COVID-19. CDR3s include the opening cysteine and the closing phenylalanine or tryptophan. The order of the fields is J gene, clone size, D gene, V gene, CDR3 protein, CDR3 DNA. The D gene is left open where the match is weak. Where a row states a size, it is once, few, many or the class of an expanded clone; other rows omit it.

J: TRBJ2-2; size: NA; D: NA; V: TRBV2; CDR3: CASSERSAGQAGELFF; DNA: TGTGCCAGCAGTGAGAGGTCGGCAGGTCAAGCCGGGGAGCTGTTTTTT
J: TRBJ1-5; size: few; D: TRBD1; V: TRBV20-1; CDR3: CSASIGTGKGNQPQHF; DNA: TGCAGTGCTAGTATCGGGACAGGGAAGGGAAATCAGCCCCAGCATTTT
J: TRBJ1-5; size: NA; D: NA; V: TRBV30; CDR3: CAWSHTENNQPQHF; DNA: TGTGCCTGGAGTCATACAGAGAACAATCAGCCCCAGCATTTT
J: TRBJ1-1; size: NA; D: TRBD1; V: TRBV7-2; CDR3: CASSVTTGGVGALF; DNA: TGTGCCAGCAGCGTAACAACAGGGGGCGTTGGGGCTCTCTTT
J: TRBJ1-5; size: NA; D: TRBD1; V: TRBV18; CDR3: CASSRTGDQPQHF; DNA: TGTGCCAGCTCACGGACAGGGGATCAGCCCCAGCATTTT
J: TRBJ2-4; size: NA; D: TRBD1; V: TRBV20-1; CDR3: CSASSGTGNIQYF; DNA: TGCAGTGCCTCGTCCGGGACAGGCAACATTCAGTACTTC
J: TRBJ2-7; size: NA; D: TRBD2; V: TRBV4-1; CDR3: CASSLGLAGLEQYF; DNA: TGCGCCAGCAGCCTTGGGCTAGCGGGGTTGGAGCAGTACTTC
J: TRBJ1-2; size: few; D: NA; V: TRBV2; CDR3: CASRSTVYGYTF; DNA: TGTGCCAGCAGGTCGACGGTATATGGCTACACCTTC
J: TRBJ2-3; size: NA; D: NA; V: TRBV19; CDR3: CASSLGGTLRTDTQYF; DNA: TGTGCCAGTAGTCTCGGCGGGACCTTACGCACAGATACGCAGTATTTT
J: TRBJ2-5; size: few; D: TRBD2; V: TRBV7-8; CDR3: CASSLGGLVKETQYF; DNA: TGTGCCAGCAGCTTAGGGGGACTAGTAAAAGAGACCCAGTACTTC
J: TRBJ2-1; size: NA; D: NA; V: TRBV19; CDR3: CASSTRFRGNEQFF; DNA: TGTGCCAGTAGCACCCGCTTCAGAGGCAATGAGCAGTTCTTC
J: TRBJ2-7; size: NA; D: TRBD1; V: TRBV7-2; CDR3: CASSDRGKRVYEQYF; DNA: TGTGCCAGCAGCGACAGGGGCAAAAGGGTCTACGAGCAGTACTTC
J: TRBJ2-7; size: NA; D: NA; V: TRBV7-2; CDR3: CASSLARQDEQYF; DNA: TGTGCCAGCAGCTTAGCGAGGCAAGACGAGCAGTACTTC
J: TRBJ2-1; size: NA; D: TRBD2; V: TRBV9; CDR3: CASSVSGGRAEQFF; DNA: TGTGCCAGCAGCGTAAGCGGGGGGCGGGCTGAGCAGTTCTTC
J: TRBJ2-5; size: few; D: NA; V: TRBV5-4; CDR3: CASSPGGLAKETQYF; DNA: TGTGCCAGCAGCCCAGGAGGACTGGCTAAAGAGACCCAGTACTTC
J: TRBJ2-6; size: NA; D: NA; V: TRBV6-2/TRBV6-3; CDR3: CASNLPGPSGANVLTF; DNA: TGTGCCAGCAACTTACCCGGCCCTAGTGGGGCCAACGTCCTGACTTTC
J: TRBJ1-6; size: NA; D: TRBD1; V: TRBV30; CDR3: CAFRRDRYNSPLHF; DNA: TGTGCCTTTCGCCGGGACAGATATAATTCACCCCTCCACTTT
J: TRBJ2-2; size: few; D: TRBD2; V: TRBV6-2/TRBV6-3; CDR3: CASTRGGSGTGELFF; DNA: TGTGCCAGCACGCGGGGGGGTTCGGGCACCGGGGAGCTGTTTTTT
J: TRBJ2-2; size: NA; D: NA; V: TRBV4-1; CDR3: CASSPAGHRTGELFF; DNA: TGCGCCAGCAGCCCAGCGGGACATCGCACCGGGGAGCTGTTTTTT
J: TRBJ1-3; size: NA; D: NA; V: TRBV11-3; CDR3: CASSLGGTPYSGNTIYF; DNA: TGTGCCAGCAGCTTAGGCGGGACACCTTACTCTGGAAACACCATATATTTT
J: TRBJ2-7; size: few; D: TRBD1; V: TRBV7-8; CDR3: CASSLVYGQGVYEQYF; DNA: TGTGCCAGCAGCTTAGTTTACGGGCAGGGGGTTTACGAGCAGTACTTC
J: TRBJ2-1; size: NA; D: NA; V: TRBV7-2; CDR3: CASSLRSGLTVREQFF; DNA: TGTGCCAGCAGCTTACGGTCGGGATTAACTGTGCGTGAGCAGTTCTTC
J: TRBJ1-5; size: few; D: NA; V: TRBV2; CDR3: CASSEAHRGNQPQHF; DNA: TGTGCCAGCAGTGAAGCGCATAGGGGCAATCAGCCCCAGCATTTT
J: TRBJ2-1; size: NA; D: NA; V: TRBV11-3; CDR3: CASSLGGRDEQFF; DNA: TGTGCCAGCAGCTTGGGGGGGCGGGATGAGCAGTTCTTC
J: TRBJ1-1; size: NA; D: TRBD1; V: TRBV5-4; CDR3: CASSLDTGGGEAFF; DNA: TGTGCCAGCAGCTTGGACACAGGGGGTGGGGAAGCTTTCTTT
J: TRBJ1-5; size: NA; D: NA; V: TRBV7-9; CDR3: CASSLGPSGGNQPQHF; DNA: TGTGCCAGCAGCTTAGGTCCGTCGGGGGGCAATCAGCCCCAGCATTTT
J: TRBJ1-6; size: few; D: NA; V: TRBV6-1; CDR3: CASSPTRGPVNSPLHF; DNA: TGTGCCAGCAGCCCAACCAGGGGCCCGGTTAATTCACCCCTCCACTTT
J: TRBJ1-4; size: NA; D: TRBD1; V: TRBV12-3/TRBV12-4; CDR3: CASSLSGGRTNEKLFF; DNA: TGTGCCAGCAGTTTGTCAGGGGGCAGAACTAATGAAAAACTGTTTTTT
J: TRBJ2-4; size: once; D: NA; V: TRBV18; CDR3: CASSPSQMKNIQYF; DNA: TGTGCCAGCTCACCATCCCAGATGAAAAACATTCAGTACTTC
J: TRBJ2-5; size: NA; D: NA; V: TRBV6-5; CDR3: CASSYGLGGYQETQYF; DNA: TGTGCCAGCAGTTACGGCCTTGGGGGGTACCAAGAGACCCAGTACTTC
J: TRBJ1-1; size: NA; D: TRBD1; V: TRBV19; CDR3: CATRLQGRNTEAFF; DNA: TGTGCCACTCGACTACAGGGGAGGAACACTGAAGCTTTCTTT
J: TRBJ2-1; size: NA; D: NA; V: TRBV5-1; CDR3: CASRAERYNEQFF; DNA: TGCGCCAGCAGGGCAGAACGCTACAATGAGCAGTTCTTC
J: TRBJ2-5; size: few; D: NA; V: TRBV19; CDR3: CASSATTWGGSYQETQYF; DNA: TGTGCCAGTAGCGCAACGACGTGGGGGGGCTCGTACCAAGAGACCCAGTACTTC
J: TRBJ1-4; size: once; D: NA; V: TRBV6-5; CDR3: CASSYTAGTASTNEKLFF; DNA: TGTGCCAGCAGTTACACAGCGGGGACCGCCAGTACTAATGAAAAACTGTTTTTT
J: TRBJ1-4; size: NA; D: NA; V: TRBV7-2; CDR3: CASSPGPGKLFF; DNA: TGTGCCAGCAGCCCCGGCCCCGGGAAACTGTTTTTT
J: TRBJ1-2; size: NA; D: TRBD1; V: TRBV5-1; CDR3: CASRLGTVQNYGYTF; DNA: TGCGCCAGCAGGCTGGGGACAGTTCAAAACTATGGCTACACCTTC
J: TRBJ2-3; size: few; D: NA; V: TRBV20-1; CDR3: CSARDKRLGGINTDTQYF; DNA: TGCAGTGCTAGAGACAAAAGATTAGGGGGGATTAACACAGATACGCAGTATTTT
J: TRBJ1-3; size: once; D: TRBD1; V: TRBV6-5; CDR3: CASSYRDRTGNTIYF; DNA: TGTGCCAGCAGTTACCGGGACAGAACTGGAAACACCATATATTTT
J: TRBJ2-5; size: few; D: TRBD2; V: TRBV5-4; CDR3: CASSLAGGPVETQYF; DNA: TGTGCCAGCAGCTTAGCGGGGGGGCCCGTGGAGACCCAGTACTTC
J: TRBJ2-2; size: few; D: NA; V: TRBV12-3/TRBV12-4; CDR3: CASSMHLGGNTGELFF; DNA: TGTGCCAGCAGCATGCATCTAGGAGGGAACACCGGGGAGCTGTTTTTT
J: TRBJ1-1; size: few; D: NA; V: TRBV7-8; CDR3: CASSLVAGTEAFF; DNA: TGTGCCAGCAGCTTAGTAGCAGGGACTGAAGCTTTCTTT
J: TRBJ2-2; size: NA; D: NA; V: TRBV7-2; CDR3: CASSLAWTGELFF; DNA: TGTGCCAGCAGCTTAGCTTGGACCGGGGAGCTGTTTTTT
J: TRBJ2-5; size: NA; D: NA; V: TRBV30; CDR3: CAWSTSSSQETQYF; DNA: TGTGCCTGGAGTACGAGCAGTTCGCAAGAGACCCAGTACTTC
J: TRBJ1-6; size: few; D: TRBD1; V: TRBV5-1; CDR3: CATRPGQDNSPLHF; DNA: TGCGCCACCAGACCGGGACAGGACAATTCACCCCTCCACTTT
J: TRBJ1-5; size: NA; D: NA; V: TRBV20-1; CDR3: CSAVPGLDQPQHF; DNA: TGCAGTGCTGTTCCGGGTCTTGATCAGCCCCAGCATTTT
J: TRBJ1-2; size: NA; D: TRBD1; V: TRBV29-1; CDR3: CSVWAPGGAFEGYTF; DNA: TGCAGCGTCTGGGCCCCAGGGGGCGCATTCGAGGGCTACACCTTC
J: TRBJ1-5; size: NA; D: TRBD1; V: TRBV10-3; CDR3: CAISPTGRGDQPQHF; DNA: TGTGCCATCAGTCCGACAGGGAGGGGGGATCAGCCCCAGCATTTT
J: TRBJ2-1; size: few; D: TRBD1; V: TRBV5-8; CDR3: CASSTGQAYNEQFF; DNA: TGTGCCAGCAGCACGGGACAGGCGTACAATGAGCAGTTCTTC
J: TRBJ1-1; size: few; D: NA; V: TRBV12-3/TRBV12-4; CDR3: CASRSGGTEAFF; DNA: TGTGCCAGCAGGTCTGGGGGCACTGAAGCTTTCTTT
J: TRBJ2-3; size: NA; D: NA; V: TRBV2; CDR3: CASRVGGDTQYF; DNA: TGTGCCAGCAGGGTGGGTGGGGATACGCAGTATTTT
J: TRBJ2-7; size: NA; D: TRBD1; V: TRBV6-1; CDR3: CASSKDRDSYEQYF; DNA: TGTGCCAGCAGTAAAGACAGGGACTCCTACGAGCAGTACTTC